The T cell receptor beta chain described here comes from a study of OX40 agonist ivuxolimab in advanced cancers. This CDR3 has 13 amino acids. CDR1 and CDR2 (germline): LGHNA, YSLEER. The ends lost 5 bases at V and 4 bases at J; junction bases unmatched: 2. The table lists this clone with a count of one. TCRdb keeps only in-frame clones here, not all; method: immunoSEQ multiplex PCR. The top ten hold under 2.5% of the sample, which has 50,000 to 65,000 clones, 90% seen once. The chain combines TRBV4-3 with TRBJ2-3, with TRBD1 matching over 8 bases. The receptor comes from an adult with an advanced solid tumor such as melanoma, head and neck, liver or kidney cancer. The sequencing here drew on CD4+ or CD8+ T cells sorted from blood, taken in a trial of the OX40 agonist ivuxolimab. In DNA form, the CDR3 reads TGCGCCAGCAGCACAGGGGGTTCAGATACGCAGTATTTT. Residues: CASSTGGSDTQYF.